Below, one T cell receptor beta chain is given with its context. Authors' processing steps: Amplification of reference gene primers provided the estimated nucleated cell counts. Libraries were prepared by immunoSEQ multiplex PCR; TCRdb keeps only in-frame clonotypes and omits some of them. V and J calls and clone size are copied from that table; D and trimming were computed from the DNA. This sample has hundreds of thousands of clones, with 70% to 90% found just once. These data come from a study of blood T cell repertoires in COVID-19. Study-level information: From the United States, Italy and Spain came samples of acute and convalescent COVID-19. PBMCs, B-cell-depleted T cells, or T cells were the source of the cDNA or gDNA that made up the material.

The CDR3 is 13 residues long. Per the germline V gene, CDR1 is SEHNR and CDR2 is FQNEAQ (reference sequence). V dropped 1 base and J dropped 8; count of bases not matched to a gene: 4. The source of this sequence is a woman in her 30s with active or convalescent COVID-19. Sequenced input: peripheral blood. This chain links TRBV7-9 with TRBJ1-2; 7 bases match TRBD1. CDR3 loop: CASSLEGADGYTF. In DNA, the CDR3 is TGTGCCAGCAGCTTAGAGGGGGCAGACGGCTACACCTTC. Full variable domain (missing parts from reference TRBV7-9 and TRBJ1-2): DTGVSQNPRHKITKRGQNVTFRCDPISEHNRLYWYRQTLGQGPEFLTYFQNEAQLEKSRLLSDRFSAERPKGSFSTLEIQRTEQGDSAMYLCASSLEGADGYTFGSGTRLTVV.